Presented here are 16 T cell receptor beta chains from one specimen sequenced in a study of identical twins. MiXCR, applied by TCRdb to the 5' RACE reads, yields one record per CDR3 protein. The sample records around 650,000 distinct CDR3 sequences, about 7.1% being singletons. The data were also submitted as part of a second study, on yellow fever vaccine responses in identical twins.

Sample: PBMCs. The receptors originated from a young woman in good health.

The chain recombines TRBV7-8 with TRBJ1-1, with D possibly TRBD1 on 6 matching bases. CDR1 and CDR2 from the germline V gene are SGHVS and FQNEAQ. The CDR3 contains 16 residues. Trimming removed 2 bases from V and 0 bases from J, with 13 bases in between. CDR3 loop: CASSLMRGGMNTEAFF. DNA of the CDR3: TGTGCCAGCAGCTTAATGAGAGGGGGAATGAACACTGAAGCTTTCTTT.

In its sample, this clonotype was seen a few times. This rearrangement joins TRBV3-1 to TRBJ1-5, with D possibly TRBD1 on 6 matching bases. The CDR3 is made up of 14 amino acids. Germline V gene sequence: CDR1 LGHDT, CDR2 YNNKEL (reference sequence). Trimming removed 3 bases at V and 5 bases at J, with 11 bases between. CDR3 bases: TGTGCCAGCAGCCAGCAGGCAGGGGATCAGCCCCAGCATTTT. It specifies CASSQQAGDQPQHF. The variable domain in full, with the rest retrieved from reference TRBV3-1 and TRBJ1-5, is DTAVSQTPKYLVTQMGNDKSIKCEQNLGHDTMYWYKQDSKKFLKIMFSYNNKELIINETVPNRFSPKSPDKAHLNLHINSLELGDSAVYFCASSQQAGDQPQHFGDGTRLSIL.

CDR3 nucleotides: TGTGCCAGCAGCTTAATGTACGCTTACACCGGGGAGCTGTTTTTT. It translates to CASSLMYAYTGELFF. The chain uses TRBV11-2 and TRBJ2-2; no firm D call. CDR3 size: 15 residues. In germline, CDR1 is SGHAT, CDR2 FQNNGV. V was shortened by 2 bases and J by 3 bases, with 10 bases between the two germline ends.

This clonotype was counted many times. The rearrangement links TRBV4-2 to TRBJ2-7; possibly TRBD1 for D (5 bases). V shed 1 base and J shed 6 bases, with 13 bases lying between them. Germline values: CDR1 LGHNA, CDR2 YNFKEQ. The length of the CDR3 is 14 residues. CDR3 in DNA: TGTGCCAGCAGCCAAGCTAGGGGCGGATCCGAGCAGTACTTC. This translates into CASSQARGGSEQYF.

This clonotype was seen ten or more times. The chain uses TRBV12-3 or TRBV12-4 and TRBJ1-4; possibly TRBD1 for D (6 bases). This CDR3 is built from 12 residues. Trimming took 7 bases from V and 6 from J, leaving 9 bases between them. The CDR3 loop reads CASTRTDEKLFF. CDR3 nucleotide sequence: TGTGCCAGCACGAGGACAGATGAAAAACTGTTTTTT.

This clonotype was counted ten times or more. The chain carries TRBV15 and TRBJ2-7; perhaps TRBD2 as D (5 bases). The V end lost 0 bases, the J end lost 0 bases, and 9 bases lay between the germline ends. Germline CDR1 LNHNV, CDR2 YYDKDF (reference sequence). CDR3 length: 15 amino acids. The CDR3 reads CATSRELGSSYEQYV. The CDR3, as DNA: TGTGCCACCAGCAGAGAATTAGGGAGCTCCTACGAGCAGTACGTC.

The chain employs TRBV15 and TRBJ2-7; weak D call: TRBD1 (5 bases). Trimming shortened V by 0 bases and J by 3 bases, and 15 bases separated the two germline ends. Germline CDR1 reads LNHNV; CDR2 reads YYDKDF (reference sequence). This CDR3 region has 16 residues. The CDR3 bases are TGTGCCACCAGCAGAGAAACCCTGACAGAGATCTACGAGCAGTACGTC. Its translation is CATSRETLTEIYEQYV.

The sample holds many counts of this clonotype. This chain joins TRBV12-3 or TRBV12-4 and TRBJ2-3; 13 nucleotides agree with TRBD2. With V trimmed by 5 bases and J by 4 bases, 6 bases remained unmatched. This CDR3 contains 16 residues. The CDR3 is CASSQQLAGGADTQYF. The DNA of the CDR3 is TGTGCCAGCAGTCAACAACTAGCGGGAGGGGCAGATACGCAGTATTTT.

The V gene is TRBV12-3 or TRBV12-4, the J gene TRBJ2-2, with D hard to call. This CDR3 contains 13 residues. The V end was cut by 6 bases, the J end by 0 bases, with 5 bases between. The CDR3 DNA is TGTGCCAGCAGACATACGAACACCGGGGAGCTGTTTTTT. Translation: CASRHTNTGELFF.

This clonotype was seen only a few times. The chain carries TRBV5-6 and TRBJ2-1; D not certain. Germline V gives CDR1 SGHDT, CDR2 YYEEEE. There are 13 residues in the CDR3. V lost 1 base, J lost 7 bases, and 9 bases lay in between. The CDR3 region is CASSLFQVNEQFF. In DNA, the CDR3 is TGTGCCAGCAGCTTGTTTCAGGTGAATGAGCAGTTCTTC.

This clonotype was observed at least ten times. This chain links TRBV24-1 with TRBJ2-2; D is unresolved. Germline V gene data show CDR1 as KGHDR and CDR2 as SFDVKD. The V end lost 4 bases, the J end lost 3 bases, and 26 bases lay between the germline ends. The CDR3 has 20 amino acids. For the CDR3, the DNA is TGTGCCACCAGTGACTCTAAGATGGGCAGGTCCCCAGTGGACACCGGGGAGCTGTTTTTT. Translated, it gives CATSDSKMGRSPVDTGELFF.

The chain is built from TRBV7-2 and TRBJ1-6, with D perhaps TRBD1 (6 bases). The CDR3 is 14 amino acids. Deletions cut 5 bases from V and 7 bases from J, with 12 bases between. Germline values: CDR1 SGHTA, CDR2 FQGNSA. The CDR3 DNA reads as TGTGCCAGCAGCCCCGCGGGGGCAAATTCACCCCTCCACTTT. Translating gives CASSPAGANSPLHF. The variable domain in full, completed from reference TRBV7-2 and TRBJ1-6, reads GAGVSQSPSNKVTEKGKDVELRCDPISGHTALYWYRQSLGQGLEFLIYFQGNSAPDKSGLPSDRFSAERTGGSVSTLTIQRTQQEDSAVYLCASSPAGANSPLHFGNGTRLTVT.

This clonotype was found many times. The chain joins TRBV12-3 or TRBV12-4 to TRBJ2-1; 13 bases map to TRBD2. This CDR3 spans 18 amino acids. V was pared by 1 base and J by 4 bases, with 7 bases of the junction left unmatched. CDR3 in DNA: TGTGCCAGCAGTTTAGGACTAGCGGGGGGTAGTATGTACAATGAGCAGTTCTTC. This gives the protein CASSLGLAGGSMYNEQFF.

CDR3 in DNA: TGTGCCAGCAGAGGACAGGGAATTAGCAATCAGCCCCAGCATTTT. Translating gives CASRGQGISNQPQHF. V gene TRBV12-3 or TRBV12-4 combines with J gene TRBJ1-5; 8 bases are a match to TRBD1. Germline trimming cut 6 bases from V and 0 bases from J; bases unmatched to any gene: 4. The CDR3 is made up of 15 amino acids.

This clonotype has just a few counts. The V call is TRBV5-1, the J call TRBJ1-2; 7 positions match TRBD1. Germline V gene data show CDR1 as SGHRS and CDR2 as YFSETQ. There are 14 residues in the CDR3. Trimming removed 6 bases from V and 3 bases from J; junction bases left unmatched: 8. As DNA, the CDR3 is TGCGCCAGCAACGAAGCGGGACAGCACTATGGCTACACCTTC. It translates to CASNEAGQHYGYTF.

This clonotype was seen only a few times. J is TRBJ1-6 and V is TRBV5-1; D possibly corresponds to TRBD1 (6 bases). This CDR3 comprises 15 residues. The germline CDR1 and CDR2 sequences are SGHRS and YFSETQ. V was pared by 6 bases and J by 9 bases, with 19 bases between. CDR3 residues: CASTLGGRERSPLHF. The CDR3 DNA sequence: TGCGCCAGCACCCTGGGGGGCAGGGAGCGTTCACCCCTCCACTTT.